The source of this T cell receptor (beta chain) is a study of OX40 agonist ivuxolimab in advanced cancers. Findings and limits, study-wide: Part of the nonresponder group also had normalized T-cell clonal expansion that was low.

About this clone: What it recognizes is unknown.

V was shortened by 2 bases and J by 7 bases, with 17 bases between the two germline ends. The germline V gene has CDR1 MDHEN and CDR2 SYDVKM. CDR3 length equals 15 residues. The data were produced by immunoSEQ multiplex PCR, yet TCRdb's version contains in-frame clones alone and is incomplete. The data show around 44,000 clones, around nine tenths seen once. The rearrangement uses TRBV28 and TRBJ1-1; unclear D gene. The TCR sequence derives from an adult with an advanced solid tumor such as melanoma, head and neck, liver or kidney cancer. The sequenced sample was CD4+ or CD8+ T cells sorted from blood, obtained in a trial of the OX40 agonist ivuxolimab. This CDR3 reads CASSLTGSPTGEAFF. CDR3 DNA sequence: TGTGCCAGCAGTTTAACCGGGTCCCCAACGGGTGAAGCTTTCTTT.